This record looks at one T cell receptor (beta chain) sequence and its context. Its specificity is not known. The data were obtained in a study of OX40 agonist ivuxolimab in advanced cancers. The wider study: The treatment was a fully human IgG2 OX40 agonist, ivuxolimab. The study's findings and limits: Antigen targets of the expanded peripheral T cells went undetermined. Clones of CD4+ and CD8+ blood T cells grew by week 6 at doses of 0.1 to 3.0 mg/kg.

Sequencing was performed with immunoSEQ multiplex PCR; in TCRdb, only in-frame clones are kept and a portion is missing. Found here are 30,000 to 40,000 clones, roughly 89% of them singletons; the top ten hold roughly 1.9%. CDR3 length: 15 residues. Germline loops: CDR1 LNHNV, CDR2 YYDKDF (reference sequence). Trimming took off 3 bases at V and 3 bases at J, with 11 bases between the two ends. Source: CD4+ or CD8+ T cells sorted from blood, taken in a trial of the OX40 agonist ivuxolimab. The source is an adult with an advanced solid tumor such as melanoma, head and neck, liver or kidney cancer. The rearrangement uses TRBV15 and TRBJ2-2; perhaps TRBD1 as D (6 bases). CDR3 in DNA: TGTGCCACCAGCAGTCCAGGGGAGTACACCGGGGAGCTGTTTTTT. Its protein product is CATSSPGEYTGELFF.